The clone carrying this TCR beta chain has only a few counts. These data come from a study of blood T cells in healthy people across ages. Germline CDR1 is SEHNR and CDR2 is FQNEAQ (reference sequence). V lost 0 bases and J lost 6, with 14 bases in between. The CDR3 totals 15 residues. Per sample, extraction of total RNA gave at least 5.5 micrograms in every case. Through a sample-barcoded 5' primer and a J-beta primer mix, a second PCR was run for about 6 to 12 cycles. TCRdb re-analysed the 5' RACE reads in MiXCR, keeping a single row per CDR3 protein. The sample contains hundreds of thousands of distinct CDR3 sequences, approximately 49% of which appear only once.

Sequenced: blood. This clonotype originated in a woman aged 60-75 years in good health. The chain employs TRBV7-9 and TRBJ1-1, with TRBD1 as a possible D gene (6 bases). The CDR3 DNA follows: TGTGCCAGCAGCTTAGCCAGGGGTCGGGTGTCTGAAGCTTTCTTT. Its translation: CASSLARGRVSEAFF.